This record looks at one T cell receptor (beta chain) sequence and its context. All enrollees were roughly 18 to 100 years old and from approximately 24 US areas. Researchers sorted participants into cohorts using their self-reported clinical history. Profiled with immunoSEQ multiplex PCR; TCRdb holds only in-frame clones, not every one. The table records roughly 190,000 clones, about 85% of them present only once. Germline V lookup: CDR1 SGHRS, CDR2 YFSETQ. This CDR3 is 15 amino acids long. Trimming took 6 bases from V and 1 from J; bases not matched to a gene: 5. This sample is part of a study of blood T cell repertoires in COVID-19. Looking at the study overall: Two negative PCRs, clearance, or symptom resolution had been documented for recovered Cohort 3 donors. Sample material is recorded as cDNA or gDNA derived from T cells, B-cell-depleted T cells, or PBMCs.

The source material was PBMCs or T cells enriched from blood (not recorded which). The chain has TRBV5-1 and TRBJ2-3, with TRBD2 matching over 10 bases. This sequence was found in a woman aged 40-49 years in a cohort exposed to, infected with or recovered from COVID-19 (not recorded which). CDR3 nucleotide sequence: TGCGCCAGCACCTTAACTAGCGGGGGCACAGATACGCAGTATTTT. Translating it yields CASTLTSGGTDTQYF. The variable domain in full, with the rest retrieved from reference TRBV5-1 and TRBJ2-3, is KAGVTQTPRYLIKTRGQQVTLSCSPISGHRSVSWYQQTPGQGLQFLFEYFSETQRNKGNFPGRFSGRQFSNSRSEMNVSTLELGDSALYLCASTLTSGGTDTQYFGPGTRLTVL.